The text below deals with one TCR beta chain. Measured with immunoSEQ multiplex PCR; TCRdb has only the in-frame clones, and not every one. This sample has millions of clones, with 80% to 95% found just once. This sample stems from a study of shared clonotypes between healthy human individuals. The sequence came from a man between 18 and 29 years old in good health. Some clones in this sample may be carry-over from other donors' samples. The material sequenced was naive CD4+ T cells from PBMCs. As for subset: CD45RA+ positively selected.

The DNA of the CDR3 is TGCGCCAGCAGCTTGGAAGGGGGCAGAGCCATGAACACTGAAGCTTTCTTT. Its translation is CASSLEGGRAMNTEAFF. The V gene is TRBV5-1, the J gene TRBJ1-1; 7 positions agree with TRBD1. This CDR3 contains 17 residues. J lost 0 bases, V lost 0 bases, and 8 bases had no gene match. In germline, CDR1 is SGHRS, CDR2 YFSETQ.